Described below is a single TCR beta chain sequence and its context. The entry originates in a study of blood T cell repertoires in COVID-19. The table came from immunoSEQ multiplex PCR; TCRdb's copy has only in-frame clones and leaves some out. The sample lists around 290,000 clones; 88% were seen once. The germline gives CDR1 PRHDT, CDR2 FYEKMQ (reference sequence). Trimming removed 2 bases at V and 8 bases at J, with 6 bases between. CDR3 length equals 11 residues. This chain uses TRBV13 with TRBJ1-1; D is unclear. The clonotype comes from a woman aged 25 to 39 who had recovered from COVID-19. Material: PBMCs or T cells enriched from blood (not recorded which). This CDR3 is CASSLREEAFF. CDR3 in DNA: TGTGCCAGCAGCTTACGGGAGGAAGCTTTCTTT.